This TCR beta chain came from a study of T cell repertoires in cytomegalovirus infection. The wider study: TCR beta signatures that were public indicated CMV infection and matching HLA type.

Study results and caveats: Across the ex vivo response, the dominant clonotypes were HLA-C-restricted CMV-specific TCR beta clonotypes. CMV carriers having the relevant HLA were flagged by cumulative public TCR beta family frequency.

TCRdb passed the reads through MiXCR, listing each CDR3 protein once. The table includes some 400,000 distinct CDR3 sequences, about a sixth detected once. Trimming removed 5 bases from V and 2 bases from J, with 15 bases in between. CDR1 and CDR2 from the germline V gene are SEHNR and FQNEAQ (reference sequence). CDR3 length: 15 amino acids. This clonotype was found a few times. Its specificity is not known. The V gene is TRBV7-9, the J gene TRBJ1-1; D is ambiguous. The sequence was collected from a human donor in good health (CMV status not recorded). Some clones in this sample may be carry-over from other donors' samples. The sample taken for sequencing was PBMCs. The CDR3 here is CASSLISRKNTEAFF. In DNA, the CDR3 is TGTGCCAGCAGCCTGATAAGCAGGAAAAACACTGAAGCTTTCTTT.